This T cell receptor (beta chain) is drawn from a study of T cell responses to AZD1222 COVID-19 vaccine. Notes on the study in general: The donors showed a predominance of white British ancestry and of females, with possible underestimation of clonal diversity. Spike-spanning, vaccine-associated CD4 TCRs were dominant at 160-218 and 743-854.

The method was immunoSEQ multiplex PCR; TCRdb's version includes in-frame clones alone and lacks a portion of them. Among 150,000 or so clones listed, under 95% were seen once. The germline gives CDR1 SGHRS, CDR2 YFSETQ. There are 15 residues in the CDR3. Germline trimming cut 4 bases from V and 3 bases from J; bases unmatched to any gene: 7. About this clone: No antigen is known for it.

The sample in question was peripheral blood, obtained on day 0 of AZD1222 vaccination. The sequence derives from an adult in good health. The genes are TRBV5-1 and TRBJ2-7, with 10 bases matching TRBD1. CDR3: CASSADGTGDYEQYF. The DNA for the CDR3 is TGCGCCAGCAGCGCAGACGGGACAGGGGACTACGAGCAGTACTTC.